These T cell receptor beta chains were read from a single sample in a study of CD8+CD57+ T cells in acquired aplastic anemia. TCRdb reprocessed the reads via MiXCR and lists one record per CDR3 protein. This sample has under 200,000 distinct CDR3 sequences; over 40% occur once, and the top ten carry under 2%. Sequenced sample: sorted CD4+, CD8+, or CD8+CD57+ T cells (not recorded which) from PBMCs. The receptors here all came from a human donor with aplastic anemia. The CDR3 runs from the conserved cysteine through the conserved F or W. A D gene is named only where the DNA matches it firmly. Not all rows give a size; the values are once, few, many and, for expanded clones, a class.

many,TRBJ2-7,15,TRBD1,TRBV5-1,CASSLEGTGVAEQYF,TGCGCCAGCAGCTTGGAGGGGACAGGGGTGGCCGAGCAGTACTTC
many,TRBJ1-5,14,-,TRBV2,CASSEALGNQPQHF,TGTGCCAGCAGTGAAGCACTGGGCAATCAGCCCCAGCATTTT
many,TRBJ1-3,17,-,TRBV10-3,CAISDPGRLGAGNTIYF,TGTGCCATCAGTGACCCGGGCAGGCTGGGTGCTGGAAACACCATATATTTT
few,TRBJ1-1,17,-,TRBV10-3,CAISEAGRGEANTEAFF,TGTGCCATCAGTGAGGCGGGGAGGGGCGAGGCCAACACTGAAGCTTTCTTT
-,TRBJ2-1,12,-,TRBV24-1,CATSASNNEQFF,TGTGCCACCAGTGCCAGCAACAATGAGCAGTTCTTC
many,TRBJ2-7,19,-,TRBV11-2,CASSLDRAVMGPLKYEQYF,TGTGCCAGCAGCTTAGATCGTGCGGTTATGGGCCCTCTGAAGTACGAGCAGTACTTC
few,TRBJ1-6,13,-,TRBV12-3/TRBV12-4,CASSVGGASPLHF,TGTGCCAGCAGCGTAGGGGGGGCGTCACCCCTCCACTTT
many,TRBJ2-3,14,TRBD1,TRBV19,CASSAGQGANTQYF,TGTGCCAGTAGTGCGGGACAGGGGGCGAATACGCAGTATTTT
-,TRBJ2-7,13,-,TRBV6-1,CASKVGPPYEQYF,TGTGCCAGCAAGGTGGGACCCCCCTACGAGCAGTACTTC
many,TRBJ1-1,12,-,TRBV10-2,CASSDRGTEAFF,TGCGCCAGCAGTGACAGGGGCACTGAAGCTTTCTTT
-,TRBJ2-7,15,-,TRBV20-1,CSARDLTRPSYEQYF,TGCAGTGCTAGAGATCTGACGAGGCCCTCCTACGAGCAGTACTTC
-,TRBJ2-4,13,-,TRBV19,CASSPQRGNIQYF,TGTGCCAGTAGTCCCCAAAGGGGTAACATTCAGTACTTC
many,TRBJ1-2,14,-,TRBV5-1,CASSLAGIDYGYTF,TGCGCCAGCAGCTTGGCAGGGATCGACTATGGCTACACCTTC
-,TRBJ2-5,15,TRBD2,TRBV7-2,CASSLVLAGRETQYF,TGTGCCAGCAGCTTAGTACTAGCGGGGCGAGAGACCCAGTACTTC
many,TRBJ1-3,15,-,TRBV6-1,CASRPSGSSGNTIYF,TGTGCCAGCAGACCCTCGGGGTCCTCTGGAAACACCATATATTTT
-,TRBJ2-7,8,-,TRBV15,CATSSGTF,TGTGCCACCAGCAGCGGGACCTTT
-,TRBJ2-1,15,-,TRBV19,CASSIGLTLYNEQFF,TGTGCCAGTAGTATCGGGCTCACACTCTACAATGAGCAGTTCTTC
-,TRBJ1-2,13,-,TRBV6-2/TRBV6-3,CASRSGTIYGYTF,TGTGCCAGCAGGTCCGGGACAATCTATGGCTACACCTTC
-,TRBJ2-5,15,TRBD2,TRBV20-1,CSARKTSGRRETQYF,TGCAGTGCTAGAAAGACTAGCGGGAGACGCGAGACCCAGTACTTC
once,TRBJ2-7,15,TRBD2,TRBV20-1,CSARDWLAGAGEQYF,TGCAGTGCTAGAGATTGGCTAGCGGGAGCCGGCGAGCAGTACTTC
-,TRBJ2-1,15,TRBD2,TRBV19,CASTTSGRLYNEQFF,TGTGCCAGTACGACAAGCGGGAGGCTCTACAATGAGCAGTTCTTC
few,TRBJ2-7,15,-,TRBV6-2/TRBV6-3,CASSYTKRVDYEQHF,TGTGCCAGCAGTTACACCAAGCGGGTTGACTACGAGCAGCACTTC
-,TRBJ2-7,14,-,TRBV10-3,CAISEGAGIYEQYF,TGTGCCATCAGTGAAGGGGCAGGGATATACGAGCAGTACTTC
few,TRBJ2-7,12,-,TRBV29-1,CSVEGLTYEQYF,TGCAGCGTTGAGGGTCTTACCTACGAGCAGTACTTC
few,TRBJ1-4,13,-,TRBV15,CATRVGLNEKLFF,TGTGCCACCAGGGTGGGGTTGAATGAAAAACTGTTTTTT
many,TRBJ2-3,18,TRBD2,TRBV9,CASSVGASGRAGTDTQYF,TGTGCCAGCAGCGTAGGAGCTAGCGGGAGGGCCGGGACAGATACGCAGTATTTT
-,TRBJ1-2,16,-,TRBV29-1,CSVEDPGGRGNYGYTF,TGCAGCGTTGAAGATCCCGGAGGGAGGGGTAACTATGGCTACACCTTC
-,TRBJ1-2,12,TRBD1,TRBV29-1,CSVPGGIYGYTF,TGCAGCGTCCCAGGGGGGATCTATGGCTACACCTTC
many,TRBJ2-7,14,-,TRBV4-1,CASSQGGSAYEQYF,TGCGCCAGCAGCCAAGGGGGCAGCGCCTACGAGCAGTACTTC
-,TRBJ1-6,15,-,TRBV5-1,CASSLGGAGGSPLHF,TGCGCCAGCAGCTTAGGGGGGGCGGGTGGTTCACCCCTCCACTTT
many,TRBJ2-2,16,-,TRBV15,CATSRDIGDSGGKLFF,TGTGCCACCAGCAGAGATATCGGGGATAGTGGCGGGAAGCTGTTTTTT
many,TRBJ2-2,14,-,TRBV6-1,CASRETWERGELFF,TGTGCCAGCAGAGAGACATGGGAGAGAGGGGAGCTGTTTTTT
-,TRBJ2-1,15,-,TRBV15,CATSRVGGRWNEQFF,TGTGCCACCAGCAGAGTGGGGGGAAGATGGAATGAGCAGTTCTTC
many,TRBJ2-7,14,TRBD1,TRBV5-1,CASSSPTGAAEQYF,TGCGCCAGCAGCTCCCCGACAGGGGCTGCCGAGCAGTACTTC
-,TRBJ1-6,13,-,TRBV7-2,CASSPSRRSPLHF,TGTGCCAGCAGCCCCAGTCGGAGATCACCCCTCCACTTT
-,TRBJ1-1,13,-,TRBV15,CATSRVWNTEAFF,TGTGCCACCAGCAGAGTTTGGAACACTGAAGCTTTCTTT
once,TRBJ2-1,15,-,TRBV29-1,CSVEAGEVSYNEQFF,TGCAGCGTTGAAGCAGGGGAGGTGTCCTACAATGAGCAGTTCTTC
-,TRBJ2-1,16,TRBD2,TRBV5-4,CASSLGGLAGFNEQFF,TGTGCCAGCAGCTTGGGGGGACTAGCGGGGTTCAATGAGCAGTTCTTC
few,TRBJ1-4,12,-,TRBV6-1,CASSIGVEKLFF,TGTGCCAGCAGTATAGGGGTTGAAAAACTGTTTTTT
-,TRBJ1-5,15,-,TRBV29-1,CSVAGFADSNQPQHF,TGCAGCGTTGCGGGATTTGCAGATAGCAATCAGCCCCAGCATTTT
many,TRBJ1-4,14,-,TRBV5-1,CASSQGQVGEKLFF,TGCGCCAGCAGCCAGGGACAAGTGGGTGAAAAACTGTTTTTT
few,TRBJ1-1,13,TRBD1,TRBV7-3,CASSDRENTEAFF,TGTGCCAGCTCGGACAGGGAGAACACTGAAGCTTTCTTT
many,TRBJ2-5,13,-,TRBV7-3,CASSFNGGETQYF,TGTGCCAGCAGCTTTAACGGGGGAGAGACCCAGTACTTC
-,TRBJ1-1,14,TRBD1,TRBV19,CASRLDRGNVEAFF,TGTGCCAGTAGACTCGACAGGGGGAATGTTGAAGCTTTCTTT
-,TRBJ2-2,15,-,TRBV5-5,CASSLTSTGTGELFF,TGTGCCAGCAGCCTCACTTCCACAGGGACCGGGGAGCTGTTTTTT
many,TRBJ1-2,12,-,TRBV5-5,CASELRGYGYTF,TGTGCCAGCGAGCTTAGGGGTTATGGCTACACCTTC
many,TRBJ2-3,18,TRBD2,TRBV12-3/TRBV12-4,CASSPLAGVRASTDTQYF,TGTGCCAGCAGTCCACTAGCGGGAGTGAGAGCTAGCACAGATACGCAGTATTTT
few,TRBJ2-3,13,-,TRBV24-1,CATSDFGVDTQYF,TGTGCCACCAGTGATTTTGGGGTGGATACGCAGTATTTT
many,TRBJ2-5,12,-,TRBV29-1,CSVKDAGETQYF,TGCAGCGTGAAGGATGCCGGGGAGACCCAGTACTTC
-,TRBJ2-6,18,-,TRBV13,CAGSLVLGTSSGANVLTF,TGTGCCGGCAGCTTGGTATTGGGGACCAGCTCTGGGGCCAACGTCCTGACTTTC
many,TRBJ2-7,15,TRBD2,TRBV6-5,CASSYSPWEGSEQYF,TGTGCCAGCAGTTACTCTCCCTGGGAGGGCTCAGAGCAGTACTTC
few,TRBJ2-3,15,TRBD1,TRBV2,CASRTGTGVPDTQYF,TGTGCCAGCAGAACCGGGACAGGGGTTCCCGATACGCAGTATTTT
many,TRBJ2-5,15,-,TRBV2,CASSEGGRSRETQYF,TGTGCCAGCAGTGAAGGGGGACGCTCACGAGAGACCCAGTACTTC
few,TRBJ1-2,14,TRBD1,TRBV2,CASSERQGKDGYTF,TGTGCCAGCAGTGAACGACAGGGGAAGGATGGCTACACCTTC
-,TRBJ1-2,15,-,TRBV12-3/TRBV12-4,CASSAGGKGNYGYTF,TGTGCCAGCAGTGCCGGTGGTAAGGGTAACTATGGCTACACCTTC